This TCR beta chain comes out of a study of a mutant IDH1 vaccine in newly diagnosed glioma. Study as a whole: The treated group averaged approximately 42 years old and was around 62% male, about 40% female. The study, taken as a whole, reports: Changes in the top peripheral T cell clonotypes seemingly had no bearing on pseudoprogression.

Concerning this clone: Its antigen is not identified.

The time point was: baseline, week 1 (first vaccination visit). Treatment of the sample: pre-vaccination baseline after standard-of-care therapy. Each donor presented with a new WHO grade 3 or 4 astrocytoma that tested IDH1-mutant and showed ATRX loss. Libraries were prepared by immunoSEQ multiplex PCR; TCRdb keeps only in-frame clonotypes and omits some of them. The data hold around 92,000 clones, with under 90% observed a single time. CDR3 size: 19 residues. From germline, CDR1 is LGHNA and CDR2 YSLEER. The V gene end was trimmed by 0 bases and the J gene end by 6 bases; junction bases not matched to a gene: 14.

This TCR derives from a woman aged 45 to 65 with glioma. This sequence joins TRBV4-3 and TRBJ2-3, with TRBD2 matching over 11 bases. This sample comprised PBMCs, obtained from a glioma patient treated with radiotherapy, temozolomide or both. The CDR3, as DNA: TGCGCCAGCAGCCAAGAGAGGGGTAGCGGGGGGGGCCGTGTGGATACGCAGTATTTT. Protein sequence: CASSQERGSGGGRVDTQYF.